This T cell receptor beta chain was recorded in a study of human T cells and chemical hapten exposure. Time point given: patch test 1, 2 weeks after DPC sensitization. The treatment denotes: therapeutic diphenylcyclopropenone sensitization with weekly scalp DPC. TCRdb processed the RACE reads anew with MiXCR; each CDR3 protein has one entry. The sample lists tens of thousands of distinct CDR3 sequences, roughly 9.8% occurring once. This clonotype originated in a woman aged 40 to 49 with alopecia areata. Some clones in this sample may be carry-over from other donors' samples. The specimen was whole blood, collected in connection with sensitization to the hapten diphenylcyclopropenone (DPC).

CDR3 amino acids: CASSLNAKSTEAFF. The DNA for the CDR3 is TGTGCCAGCAGCTTGAATGCCAAATCCACTGAAGCTTTCTTT. The chain employs TRBV7-9 and TRBJ1-1; D gene unclear. Germline V gene sequence: CDR1 SEHNR, CDR2 FQNEAQ (reference sequence). Trimming removed 3 bases at V and 4 bases at J, with 12 bases between. The CDR3 sequence is 14 residues long.